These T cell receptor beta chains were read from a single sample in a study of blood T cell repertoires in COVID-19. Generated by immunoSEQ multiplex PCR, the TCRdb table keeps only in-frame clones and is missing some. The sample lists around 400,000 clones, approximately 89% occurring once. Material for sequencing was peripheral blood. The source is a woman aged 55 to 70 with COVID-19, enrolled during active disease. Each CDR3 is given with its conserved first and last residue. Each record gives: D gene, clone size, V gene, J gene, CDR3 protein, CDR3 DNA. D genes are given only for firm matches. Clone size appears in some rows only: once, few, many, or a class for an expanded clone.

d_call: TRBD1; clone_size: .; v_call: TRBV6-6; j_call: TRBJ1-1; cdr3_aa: CASSYRQGNGVTEAFF; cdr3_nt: TGTGCCAGCAGTTACCGACAGGGCAACGGGGTGACTGAAGCTTTCTTT
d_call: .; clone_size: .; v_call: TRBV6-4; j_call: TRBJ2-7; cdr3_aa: CASSESGALGEQYF; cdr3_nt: TGTGCCAGCAGTGAGTCAGGGGCCCTCGGGGAGCAGTACTTC
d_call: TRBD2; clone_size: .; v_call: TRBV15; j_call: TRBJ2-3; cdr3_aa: CATSRDTVAGVTDTQYF; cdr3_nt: TGTGCCACCAGCAGAGATACGGTAGCGGGGGTCACAGATACGCAGTATTTT
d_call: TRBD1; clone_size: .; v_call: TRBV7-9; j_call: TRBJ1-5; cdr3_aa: CASSPWTGNQPQHF; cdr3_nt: TGTGCCAGCAGCCCCTGGACAGGGAATCAGCCCCAGCATTTT
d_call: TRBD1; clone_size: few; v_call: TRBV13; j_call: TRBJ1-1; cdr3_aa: CASSRGAWTGKTEAFF; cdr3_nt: TGTGCCAGCAGCCGGGGGGCCTGGACAGGGAAAACTGAAGCTTTCTTT
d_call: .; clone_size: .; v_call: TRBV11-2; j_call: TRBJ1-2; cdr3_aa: CASSLDYRRDRWTYGYTF; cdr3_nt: TGTGCCAGCAGCTTAGATTATCGGCGGGACCGGTGGACCTATGGCTACACCTTC
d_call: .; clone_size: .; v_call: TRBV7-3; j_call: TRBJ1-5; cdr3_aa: CASSLTGGYNQPQHF; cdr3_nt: TGTGCCAGCAGCTTAACTGGGGGCTACAATCAGCCCCAGCATTTT
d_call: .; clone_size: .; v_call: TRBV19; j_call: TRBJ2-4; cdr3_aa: CASSTQTTQDIQYF; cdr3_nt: TGTGCCAGTAGTACCCAGACTACCCAGGACATTCAGTACTTC
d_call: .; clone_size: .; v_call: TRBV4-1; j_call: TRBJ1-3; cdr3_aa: CASSPYDSFSGNTIYF; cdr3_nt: TGCGCCAGCAGCCCTTATGACAGCTTCTCTGGAAACACCATATATTTT
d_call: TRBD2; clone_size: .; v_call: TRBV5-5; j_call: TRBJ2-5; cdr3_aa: CASSLLAGGLIETQYF; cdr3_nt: TGTGCCAGCAGCTTGTTGGCGGGGGGCCTAATAGAGACCCAGTACTTC
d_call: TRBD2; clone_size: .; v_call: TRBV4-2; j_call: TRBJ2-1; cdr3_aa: CASSRTSGGVYNEQFF; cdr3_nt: TGTGCCAGCAGTCGGACTAGCGGGGGGGTTTACAATGAGCAGTTCTTC
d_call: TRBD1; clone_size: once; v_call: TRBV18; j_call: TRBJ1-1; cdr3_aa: CASSRVSGGGEAFF; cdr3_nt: TGTGCCAGCTCACGAGTCTCAGGGGGCGGTGAAGCTTTCTTT
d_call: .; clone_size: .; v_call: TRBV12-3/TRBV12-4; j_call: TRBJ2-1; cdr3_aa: CASSSPPGEQFF; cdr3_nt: TGTGCCAGCAGTTCTCCCCCCGGGGAGCAGTTCTTC
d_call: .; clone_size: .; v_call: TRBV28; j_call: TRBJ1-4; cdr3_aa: CASSRRRGPQEKLFF; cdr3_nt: TGTGCCAGCAGTCGAAGGAGGGGACCACAAGAAAAACTGTTTTTT
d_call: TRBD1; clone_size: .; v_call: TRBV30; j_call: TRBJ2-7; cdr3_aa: CAWTARGRLAEQYF; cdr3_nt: TGTGCCTGGACGGCCAGGGGGCGTCTTGCCGAGCAGTACTTC
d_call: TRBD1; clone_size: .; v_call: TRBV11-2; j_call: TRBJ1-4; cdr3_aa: CASSIQGAGNEKLFF; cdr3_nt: TGTGCCAGCAGCATACAGGGGGCGGGTAATGAAAAACTGTTTTTT
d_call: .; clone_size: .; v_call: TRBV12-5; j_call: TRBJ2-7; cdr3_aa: CASGLALDSHEQYF; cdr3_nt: TGTGCTAGTGGTTTGGCCCTCGACAGCCACGAGCAGTACTTC
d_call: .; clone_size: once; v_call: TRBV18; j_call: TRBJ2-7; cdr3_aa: CASSQGLTSSYEQYF; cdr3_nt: TGTGCCAGCTCACAGGGACTTACCAGCTCCTACGAGCAGTACTTC
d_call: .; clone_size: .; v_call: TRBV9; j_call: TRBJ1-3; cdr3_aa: CASSVGYSGNTIYF; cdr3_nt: TGTGCCAGCAGCGTAGGCTACTCTGGAAACACCATATATTTT
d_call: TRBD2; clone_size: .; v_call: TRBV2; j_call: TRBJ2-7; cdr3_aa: CASTQSELAGLSSYEQYF; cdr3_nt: TGTGCCAGCACCCAATCGGAACTAGCGGGGCTGAGCTCCTACGAGCAGTACTTC
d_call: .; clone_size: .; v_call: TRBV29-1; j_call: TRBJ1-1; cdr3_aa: CSVVGSRRNTEAFF; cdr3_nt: TGCAGCGTTGTGGGCAGTCGGCGGAACACTGAAGCTTTCTTT
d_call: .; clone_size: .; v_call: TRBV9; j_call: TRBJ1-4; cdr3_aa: CASSVDASNEKLFF; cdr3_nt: TGTGCCAGCAGCGTAGATGCCAGTAATGAAAAACTGTTTTTT
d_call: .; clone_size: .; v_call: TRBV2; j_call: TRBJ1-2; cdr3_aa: CASKSDGYTF; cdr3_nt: TGTGCCAGCAAGAGCGATGGCTACACCTTC
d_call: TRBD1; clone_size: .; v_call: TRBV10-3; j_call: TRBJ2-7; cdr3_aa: CAIRARDSYEQYF; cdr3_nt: TGTGCCATCAGGGCAAGGGACAGCTACGAGCAGTACTTC
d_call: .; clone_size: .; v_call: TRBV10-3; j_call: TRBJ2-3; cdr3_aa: CAISDRVAGPDTQYF; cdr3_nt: TGTGCCATCAGTGATCGTGTTGCGGGGCCAGATACGCAGTATTTT
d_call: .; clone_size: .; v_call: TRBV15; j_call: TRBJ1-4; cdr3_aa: CATSRGGPISEKLFF; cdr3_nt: TGTGCCACCAGCAGAGGAGGGCCAATAAGTGAAAAACTGTTTTTT
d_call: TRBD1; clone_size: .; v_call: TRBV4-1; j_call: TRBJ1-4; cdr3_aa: CASSRGTGGNEKLFF; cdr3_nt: TGCGCCAGCAGCCGGGGAACAGGGGGGAATGAAAAACTGTTTTTT
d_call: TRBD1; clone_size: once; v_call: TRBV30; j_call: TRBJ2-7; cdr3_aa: CAWSVTGAHEQYF; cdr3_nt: TGTGCCTGGAGTGTAACAGGGGCCCACGAGCAGTACTTC
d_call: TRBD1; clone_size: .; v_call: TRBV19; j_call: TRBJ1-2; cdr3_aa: CASKPPGTGVRYGYTF; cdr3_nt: TGTGCCAGTAAACCCCCCGGGACAGGGGTTCGCTATGGCTACACCTTC
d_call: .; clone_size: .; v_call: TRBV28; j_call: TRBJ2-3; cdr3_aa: CATRTTHTDTQYF; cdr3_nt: TGTGCCACCCGGACTACCCACACAGATACGCAGTATTTT
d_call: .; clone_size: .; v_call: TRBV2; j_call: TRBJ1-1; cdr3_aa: CASSEQGTEAFF; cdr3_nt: TGTGCCAGCAGCGAACAGGGCACTGAAGCTTTCTTT
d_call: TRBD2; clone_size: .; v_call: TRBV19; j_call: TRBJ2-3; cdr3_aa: CAILPGGAAFVSSTDTQYF; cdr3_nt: TGTGCCATCCTTCCCGGGGGGGCGGCTTTCGTTTCTAGCACAGATACGCAGTATTTT
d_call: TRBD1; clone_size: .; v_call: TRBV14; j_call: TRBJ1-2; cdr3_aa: CASSQEQGATAF; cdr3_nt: TGTGCCAGCAGCCAAGAACAGGGGGCGACAGCCTTC
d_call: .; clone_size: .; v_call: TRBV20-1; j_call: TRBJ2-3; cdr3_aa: CSATEQDTQYF; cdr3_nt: TGCAGTGCTACCGAACAAGATACGCAGTATTTT
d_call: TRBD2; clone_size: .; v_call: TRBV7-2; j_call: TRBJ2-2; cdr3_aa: CASSLGSGGSTGELFF; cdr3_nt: TGTGCCAGCAGCTTAGGTAGCGGGGGGTCCACCGGGGAGCTGTTTTTT
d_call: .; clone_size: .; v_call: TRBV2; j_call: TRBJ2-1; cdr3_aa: CASSEEGLGEQFF; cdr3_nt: TGTGCCAGCAGTGAAGAGGGGTTAGGTGAGCAGTTCTTC
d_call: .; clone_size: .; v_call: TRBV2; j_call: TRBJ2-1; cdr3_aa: CASSESRGSPGEQFF; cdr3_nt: TGTGCCAGCAGTGAATCGCGGGGATCACCAGGGGAGCAGTTCTTC
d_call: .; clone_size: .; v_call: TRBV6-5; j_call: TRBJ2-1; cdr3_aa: CACNTYNEQFF; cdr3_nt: TGTGCCTGTAATACCTACAATGAGCAGTTCTTC
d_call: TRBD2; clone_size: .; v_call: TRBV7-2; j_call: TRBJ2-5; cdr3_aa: CASSLTGGETQYF; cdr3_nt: TGTGCCAGCAGCTTAACGGGGGGGGAGACCCAGTACTTC
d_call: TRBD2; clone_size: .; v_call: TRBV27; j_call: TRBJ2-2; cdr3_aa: CASRPRERGGNTGELFF; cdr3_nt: TGTGCCAGCAGGCCTCGGGAGCGCGGGGGGAACACCGGGGAGCTGTTTTTT
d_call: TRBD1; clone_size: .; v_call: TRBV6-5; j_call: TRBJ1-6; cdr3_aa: CASTPDRVRNSPLHF; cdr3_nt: TGTGCCAGCACCCCGGACAGGGTGCGAAATTCACCCCTCCACTTT